These T cell receptor beta chains were read from a single sample in a study of cytomegalovirus exposure and HLA in healthy donors. The protocol was immunoSEQ multiplex PCR, while the TCRdb copy is restricted to in-frame clones and leaves out a portion. The table includes about 140,000 clones, around 78% detected once. The sequenced sample was PBMCs. The receptors shown here come from a male donor in good health and CMV-seronegative. Both conserved end residues are part of each CDR3. D genes are given only for firm matches. Clone size appears in some rows only: once, few, many, or a class for an expanded clone.

v_call: TRBV4-1; clone_size: NA; j_call: TRBJ2-5; d_call: NA; cdr3_aa: CASSTAGQAETQYF; cdr3_nt: TGCGCCAGCAGCACGGCCGGCCAGGCGGAGACCCAGTACTTC
v_call: TRBV5-6; clone_size: few; j_call: TRBJ2-5; d_call: NA; cdr3_aa: CASSLAGYQETQYF; cdr3_nt: TGTGCCAGCAGCTTGGCAGGGTACCAAGAGACCCAGTACTTC
v_call: TRBV19; clone_size: NA; j_call: TRBJ1-6; d_call: NA; cdr3_aa: CASSMRQGNSPLHF; cdr3_nt: TGTGCCAGTAGTATGCGGCAGGGGAATTCACCCCTCCACTTT
v_call: TRBV5-1; clone_size: NA; j_call: TRBJ2-7; d_call: TRBD2; cdr3_aa: CASSLTGGREGSYEQYF; cdr3_nt: TGCGCCAGCAGCTTGACAGGCGGGAGGGAAGGTTCCTACGAGCAGTACTTC
v_call: TRBV7-6; clone_size: few; j_call: TRBJ1-6; d_call: NA; cdr3_aa: CASSSRQYNSPLHF; cdr3_nt: TGTGCCAGCAGCTCCCGACAATATAATTCACCCCTCCACTTT
v_call: TRBV30; clone_size: NA; j_call: TRBJ2-1; d_call: TRBD1; cdr3_aa: CAWSFRQGWNNEQFF; cdr3_nt: TGTGCCTGGAGTTTTAGACAGGGGTGGAACAATGAGCAGTTCTTC
v_call: TRBV2; clone_size: NA; j_call: TRBJ2-3; d_call: NA; cdr3_aa: CASSGREDTQYF; cdr3_nt: TGTGCCAGCAGTGGCAGGGAAGATACGCAGTATTTT
v_call: TRBV10-1; clone_size: NA; j_call: TRBJ2-5; d_call: TRBD1; cdr3_aa: CASPWTGHSQETQYF; cdr3_nt: TGCGCCAGCCCATGGACAGGGCACTCCCAAGAGACCCAGTACTTC
v_call: TRBV6-6; clone_size: NA; j_call: TRBJ1-1; d_call: NA; cdr3_aa: CASSPQTEAFF; cdr3_nt: TGTGCCAGCAGCCCTCAGACTGAAGCTTTCTTT
v_call: TRBV9; clone_size: NA; j_call: TRBJ2-1; d_call: NA; cdr3_aa: CASSTSTQSYNEQFF; cdr3_nt: TGTGCCAGCAGCACCAGTACCCAGTCTTACAATGAGCAGTTCTTC
v_call: TRBV30; clone_size: NA; j_call: TRBJ1-4; d_call: NA; cdr3_aa: CASSWTARNEKLFF; cdr3_nt: TGTGCCTCCTCATGGACAGCCCGTAATGAAAAACTGTTTTTT
v_call: TRBV29-1; clone_size: NA; j_call: TRBJ1-2; d_call: NA; cdr3_aa: CSVRDGGYGYTF; cdr3_nt: TGCAGCGTACGAGACGGGGGCTATGGCTACACCTTC
v_call: TRBV27; clone_size: NA; j_call: TRBJ2-7; d_call: TRBD1; cdr3_aa: CASSTRTGNYEQYF; cdr3_nt: TGTGCCAGCAGTACCAGGACAGGGAACTACGAGCAGTACTTC
v_call: TRBV23-1; clone_size: NA; j_call: TRBJ2-7; d_call: NA; cdr3_aa: CASSQGGYEQYF; cdr3_nt: TGCGCCAGCAGTCAGGGGGGCTACGAGCAGTACTTC
v_call: TRBV25-1; clone_size: NA; j_call: TRBJ2-1; d_call: TRBD2; cdr3_aa: CASSVAGGLDEQFF; cdr3_nt: TGTGCCAGCAGTGTAGCGGGGGGGTTGGATGAGCAGTTCTTC
v_call: TRBV30; clone_size: NA; j_call: TRBJ1-1; d_call: NA; cdr3_aa: CAWRRGVNTEAFF; cdr3_nt: TGTGCCTGGAGACGGGGAGTTAACACTGAAGCTTTCTTT
v_call: TRBV11-1; clone_size: NA; j_call: TRBJ2-5; d_call: TRBD1; cdr3_aa: CASSYSAPGGETQYF; cdr3_nt: TGTGCCAGCAGCTACTCTGCTCCAGGGGGAGAGACCCAGTACTTC
v_call: TRBV7-2; clone_size: once; j_call: TRBJ2-7; d_call: TRBD2; cdr3_aa: CASSYTSGGTDEQYF; cdr3_nt: TGTGCCAGCAGCTACACTAGCGGGGGTACGGACGAGCAGTACTTC
v_call: TRBV5-1; clone_size: NA; j_call: TRBJ2-1; d_call: TRBD1; cdr3_aa: CASSIGTGSARGFF; cdr3_nt: TGCGCCAGCAGCATTGGGACAGGGTCGGCGCGTGGGTTCTTC
v_call: TRBV6-5; clone_size: NA; j_call: TRBJ1-4; d_call: TRBD1; cdr3_aa: CASSYLFRGRYEKLFF; cdr3_nt: TGTGCCAGCAGTTACCTCTTCAGGGGGCGATATGAAAAACTGTTTTTT
v_call: TRBV11-2; clone_size: once; j_call: TRBJ2-7; d_call: NA; cdr3_aa: CASSLRKTRAKDEQYF; cdr3_nt: TGTGCCAGCAGCTTACGAAAGACTAGAGCCAAGGACGAGCAGTACTTC
v_call: TRBV10-3; clone_size: once; j_call: TRBJ2-3; d_call: TRBD1; cdr3_aa: CAISETGVSTDTQYF; cdr3_nt: TGTGCCATCAGTGAGACAGGGGTAAGCACAGATACGCAGTATTTT
v_call: TRBV19; clone_size: NA; j_call: TRBJ1-1; d_call: TRBD1; cdr3_aa: CASSSTGYAEAFF; cdr3_nt: TGTGCCAGTAGTTCGACAGGGTACGCTGAAGCTTTCTTT
v_call: TRBV7-9; clone_size: few; j_call: TRBJ2-1; d_call: TRBD2; cdr3_aa: CASTKKLGGSSYNEQFF; cdr3_nt: TGTGCCAGCACCAAGAAGCTTGGCGGGAGTTCCTACAATGAGCAGTTCTTC
v_call: TRBV5-4; clone_size: NA; j_call: TRBJ1-2; d_call: NA; cdr3_aa: CASSLDTATSGYTF; cdr3_nt: TGTGCCAGCAGCTTGGATACAGCCACCTCTGGCTACACCTTC
v_call: TRBV4-3; clone_size: NA; j_call: TRBJ1-2; d_call: NA; cdr3_aa: CASSHYGEADGYTF; cdr3_nt: TGCGCCAGCAGCCACTATGGGGAGGCGGATGGCTACACCTTC
v_call: TRBV9; clone_size: NA; j_call: TRBJ2-3; d_call: NA; cdr3_aa: CASSPQTFADTQYF; cdr3_nt: TGTGCCAGCAGCCCGCAGACATTTGCAGATACGCAGTATTTT
v_call: TRBV30; clone_size: NA; j_call: TRBJ2-7; d_call: TRBD2; cdr3_aa: CAWGSLWDPAGGRFYEQYF; cdr3_nt: TGTGCCTGGGGAAGCCTTTGGGATCCCGCTGGCGGGAGGTTTTACGAGCAGTACTTC
v_call: TRBV11-1; clone_size: NA; j_call: TRBJ1-2; d_call: TRBD1; cdr3_aa: CASSGNQGVEGYTF; cdr3_nt: TGTGCCAGCAGTGGCAACCAGGGGGTTGAAGGCTACACCTTC
v_call: TRBV7-9; clone_size: NA; j_call: TRBJ1-6; d_call: TRBD1; cdr3_aa: CASSTTGFASPLHF; cdr3_nt: TGTGCCAGCAGCACGACAGGGTTCGCTTCACCCCTCCACTTT
v_call: TRBV5-4; clone_size: few; j_call: TRBJ2-2; d_call: TRBD1; cdr3_aa: CASTRDRGRTGELFF; cdr3_nt: TGTGCCAGCACCCGGGACAGGGGGCGGACCGGGGAGCTGTTTTTT
v_call: TRBV7-9; clone_size: NA; j_call: TRBJ1-4; d_call: NA; cdr3_aa: CASRLIRQSNEKLFF; cdr3_nt: TGTGCCAGCAGATTAATCCGACAATCTAATGAAAAACTGTTTTTT
v_call: TRBV5-1; clone_size: once; j_call: TRBJ2-5; d_call: NA; cdr3_aa: CASSPTSAQETQYF; cdr3_nt: TGCGCCAGCAGCCCGACTAGTGCCCAAGAGACCCAGTACTTC
v_call: TRBV9; clone_size: NA; j_call: TRBJ2-7; d_call: NA; cdr3_aa: CASSVATGGRYEQYF; cdr3_nt: TGTGCCAGCAGCGTAGCTACCGGGGGTAGATACGAACAGTACTTC
v_call: TRBV15; clone_size: NA; j_call: TRBJ1-4; d_call: TRBD1; cdr3_aa: CATQGPQGLEKLFF; cdr3_nt: TGTGCCACCCAGGGCCCACAGGGGTTGGAAAAACTGTTTTTT
v_call: TRBV7-2; clone_size: NA; j_call: TRBJ2-2; d_call: TRBD2; cdr3_aa: CASSLDRTSGGAGELFF; cdr3_nt: TGTGCCAGCAGCTTAGATCGGACTAGCGGGGGGGCCGGGGAGCTGTTTTTT
v_call: TRBV6-1; clone_size: NA; j_call: TRBJ2-5; d_call: TRBD2; cdr3_aa: CASLSGGPGETQYF; cdr3_nt: TGTGCCAGCCTTAGCGGGGGCCCGGGGGAGACCCAGTACTTC
v_call: TRBV14; clone_size: NA; j_call: TRBJ1-2; d_call: NA; cdr3_aa: CASSEREYGYTF; cdr3_nt: TGTGCCAGCTCGGAACGGGAATATGGCTACACCTTC
v_call: TRBV2; clone_size: NA; j_call: TRBJ1-6; d_call: NA; cdr3_aa: CASSAKQGHNSPLHF; cdr3_nt: TGTGCCAGCAGTGCGAAGCAGGGCCATAATTCACCCCTCCACTTT
v_call: TRBV14; clone_size: NA; j_call: TRBJ2-2; d_call: TRBD1; cdr3_aa: CASSDRQGRAGELFF; cdr3_nt: TGTGCCAGCAGTGACCGACAGGGTCGAGCCGGGGAGCTGTTTTTT
v_call: TRBV5-1; clone_size: NA; j_call: TRBJ2-3; d_call: NA; cdr3_aa: CASSSLEPDAGTQYF; cdr3_nt: TGCGCCAGCAGCTCACTCGAACCTGACGCAGGCACGCAGTATTTT
v_call: TRBV6-1; clone_size: NA; j_call: TRBJ2-7; d_call: TRBD1; cdr3_aa: CASRDRTGRFYEQYF; cdr3_nt: TGTGCCAGCAGAGATCGGACAGGGAGGTTCTACGAGCAGTACTTC
v_call: TRBV14; clone_size: NA; j_call: TRBJ2-5; d_call: NA; cdr3_aa: CASSQLLAGPETQYF; cdr3_nt: TGTGCCAGCAGCCAACTCTTAGCAGGGCCGGAGACCCAGTACTTC